One and the same sample provided the 18 T cell receptor beta chains below, sequenced in a study of blood T cell repertoires in COVID-19. Some clones are missing from TCRdb's copy, which holds only in-frame ones; the method was immunoSEQ multiplex PCR. The sample has a few hundred thousand clones, roughly nine tenths seen once. Sequencing used peripheral blood. The receptors come from a woman between 40 and 55 years old who had recovered from COVID-19.

V usage is TRBV5-6 and J usage is TRBJ1-5; possible D gene TRBD1, 6 bases. Trimming shortened V by 1 base and J by 2 bases, and 10 bases separated the two germline ends. The CDR3 extends over 15 amino acids. CDR1 is SGHDT and CDR2 is YYEEEE in the germline V gene. The CDR3 nucleotides read TGTGCCAGCAGCTTGTGGGGGCTTGGCAATCAGCCCCAGCATTTT. This codes for CASSLWGLGNQPQHF.

The rearrangement links TRBV7-2 to TRBJ2-1; TRBD1 matches 12 bases. Losses at the gene ends were 5 bases for V and 7 bases for J; bases not matched to a gene: 3. CDR3 length: 14 residues. CDR1 and CDR2 from the germline V gene are SGHTA and FQGNSA. The CDR3 DNA sequence: TGTGCCAGCAGCCGGGGACAGGGGGCGAATGAGCAGTTCTTC. Translating it yields CASSRGQGANEQFF.

The chain is built from TRBV15 and TRBJ1-2; D is perhaps TRBD1 (5 bases). V was pared by 5 bases and J by 8 bases, with 9 bases between. This CDR3 has 11 amino acids. Germline V gene sequence: CDR1 LNHNV, CDR2 YYDKDF (reference sequence). CDR3 nucleotide sequence: TGTGCCACCAGCGGGGCTGAGGGCTACACCTTC. Translated, it gives CATSGAEGYTF.

CDR3 sequence: CASSFDQGREQYF. The CDR3 DNA is TGCGCCAGCAGCTTTGATCAGGGGCGCGAGCAGTACTTC. The chain uses TRBV5-1 and TRBJ2-7, with a weak D call TRBD1 (6 bases). The CDR3 sequence is 13 residues long. Germline CDR1 SGHRS, CDR2 YFSETQ. Trimming shortened V by 2 bases and J by 6 bases, and 12 bases separated the two germline ends.

The J gene is TRBJ2-3, the V gene TRBV3-1 (or the pseudogene TRBV3-2), with D possibly matching TRBD2 (10 bases). Germline V lookup: CDR1 LGHDT, CDR2 YNNKEL (reference sequence). Between the trimmed V and J ends, which lost 3 bases and 5 bases, there was a span of 30 bases. The CDR3 contains 20 residues. CDR3 nucleotide sequence: TGTGCCAGCAGCCACCCGGGACAGGGTTCGCTAGCGGGGGCACGAGATACGCAGTATTTT. Translating gives CASSHPGQGSLAGARDTQYF.

This clone appeared once. The chain couples TRBV27 to TRBJ2-2, with 7 nucleotides matching TRBD1. V shed 8 bases and J 1 base; nucleotides not matched to a gene: 7. The CDR3 runs to 15 residues. Germline V gene data show CDR1 as MNHEY and CDR2 as SMNVEV (reference sequence). The CDR3 sequence: CASPQGTENTGELFF. The DNA for the CDR3 is TGTGCCAGCCCCCAGGGGACAGAGAACACCGGGGAGCTGTTTTTT.

The rearrangement joins TRBV19 to TRBJ1-2, with D perhaps TRBD1 (5 bases). CDR3 length equals 13 residues. The germline V gene has CDR1 LNHDA and CDR2 SQIVND (reference sequence). V lost 1 base to trimming and J lost 7 bases, with 10 bases between them. The CDR3 DNA reads TGTGCCAGTAGTATAGCAGGGTCGGGTGGCTACACCTTC. It translates to CASSIAGSGGYTF.

The genes are TRBV7-2 and TRBJ2-3; weak D call: TRBD2 (7 bases). V dropped 5 bases and J dropped 9 bases, with 21 bases sitting between them. This CDR3 has 15 residues. CDR1 is SGHTA, CDR2 FQGNSA, per germline. The CDR3 DNA sequence: TGTGCCAGCAGCGAGGCCGGGGGGCCCGCATGGACGCAGTATTTT. Translated, it gives CASSEAGGPAWTQYF.

In DNA, the CDR3 is TGTGCCAGCAGTTCCCACGCTGGGAGCGGGACCTACGAGCAGTACTTC. This sequence encodes CASSSHAGSGTYEQYF. The J gene is TRBJ2-7, the V gene TRBV28; 7 bases are shared with TRBD2. This CDR3 region has 16 residues. Germline trimming cut 4 bases from V and 2 bases from J; bases unmatched to any gene: 11. Germline CDR1 and CDR2: MDHEN and SYDVKM.

V and J are TRBV10-3 and TRBJ2-6; a weak D match, TRBD1 (5 bases). Trimming took 4 bases from V and 9 from J, leaving 16 bases between them. This CDR3 comprises 15 residues. The germline gives CDR1 ENHRY, CDR2 SYGVKD. The CDR3 region is CAISGGSGIGNVLTF. In DNA, the CDR3 is TGTGCCATCAGTGGAGGCTCAGGGATCGGCAACGTCCTGACTTTC.

This chain links TRBV2 with TRBJ2-3; 8 nucleotides line up with TRBD2. CDR3 size: 17 residues. Germline loops: CDR1 SNHLY, CDR2 FYNNEI. V gave up 2 bases and J gave up 6 bases; unmatched junction bases: 13. CDR3 sequence reads: CASSEWRQGTSPDTQYF. The CDR3, as DNA: TGTGCCAGCAGTGAATGGCGTCAGGGGACTAGTCCCGATACGCAGTATTTT.

As DNA, the CDR3 is TGTGCCAATCCCCGGAACCCTACTCAGCGCCAAAACTACGAGCAGTACGTC. Protein sequence: CANPRNPTQRQNYEQYV. This chain connects TRBV9 to TRBJ2-7; no clear D gene. CDR1 is SGDLS, CDR2 YYNGEE, per germline. The CDR3 loop spans 17 amino acids. V was clipped by 9 bases and J by 3 bases, with 28 bases between them.

V and J are TRBV10-2 and TRBJ2-1, with TRBD2 matching over 8 bases. Germline loops: CDR1 WSHSY, CDR2 SAAADI. Unmatched junction bases numbered 7, after V lost 2 bases and J lost 10 bases. This CDR3 is built from 14 residues. The CDR3 is CASSEPRPGGEQFF. CDR3 DNA: TGCGCCAGCAGTGAGCCTAGGCCGGGGGGGGAGCAGTTCTTC.

The chain has TRBV2 and TRBJ2-3, with D maybe TRBD1 (5 bases). The length of the CDR3 is 14 residues. Between the trimmed V and J ends, which lost 11 bases and 0 bases, there was a span of 15 bases. CDR1 is SNHLY and CDR2 is FYNNEI in the germline V gene. Written as DNA, the CDR3 is TGTGCCGCTTACAGAGCAGGGAGCACAGATACGCAGTATTTT. It specifies CAAYRAGSTDTQYF. Full variable domain (remainder filled in from reference TRBV2 and TRBJ2-3): EPEVTQTPSHQVTQMGQEVILRCVPISNHLYFYWYRQILGQKVEFLVSFYNNEISEKSEIFDDQFSVERPDGSNFTLKIRSTKLEDSAMYFCAAYRAGSTDTQYFGPGTRLTVL.

This chain's CDR3 is CASSSRQGGGYTF. The CDR3 bases are TGTGCCAGCAGTTCCCGGCAGGGGGGCGGCTACACCTTC. J is TRBJ1-2 and V is TRBV27; 7 bases are shared with TRBD1. CDR1 is MNHEY and CDR2 is SMNVEV in the germline V gene (reference sequence). Trimming took 4 bases from V and 8 from J; bases not matched to a gene: 7. This CDR3 contains 13 residues.

The rearrangement links TRBV11-2 to TRBJ1-6, with D possibly TRBD1 on 5 matching bases. CDR1 is SGHAT, CDR2 FQNNGV, per germline. Trimming removed 5 bases from V and 3 bases from J, with 14 bases in between. CDR3 length: 16 residues. The CDR3 DNA is TGTGCCAGCAGCCCCCCTCAGGGTTTCTATAATTCACCCCTCCACTTT. Its translation: CASSPPQGFYNSPLHF.

The CDR3 DNA sequence: TGTGCCATCAGGGAGACTAGCGGGGGGGCTAGCACAGATACGCAGTATTTT. This gives the protein CAIRETSGGASTDTQYF. This rearrangement joins TRBV10-3 to TRBJ2-3, with TRBD2 identical over 14 bases. This CDR3 comprises 17 residues. V shed 6 bases and J 0 bases; nucleotides not matched to a gene: 5. Germline V lookup: CDR1 ENHRY, CDR2 SYGVKD.

V gene TRBV15 combines with J gene TRBJ1-2, with D unresolved. This CDR3 is built from 12 residues. Germline V gives CDR1 LNHNV, CDR2 YYDKDF (reference sequence). Trimming took 6 bases from V and 6 from J, leaving 11 bases between them. The CDR3 reads CATRGARDGYTF. Written as DNA, the CDR3 is TGTGCCACCAGGGGAGCTCGAGATGGCTACACCTTC. Together with reference TRBV15 and TRBJ1-2, the CDR3 gives the full variable domain: DAMVIQNPRYQVTQFGKPVTLSCSQTLNHNVMYWYQQKSSQAPKLLFHYYDKDFNNEADTPDNFQSRRPNTSFCFLDIRSPGLGDTAMYLCATRGARDGYTFGSGTRLTVV.